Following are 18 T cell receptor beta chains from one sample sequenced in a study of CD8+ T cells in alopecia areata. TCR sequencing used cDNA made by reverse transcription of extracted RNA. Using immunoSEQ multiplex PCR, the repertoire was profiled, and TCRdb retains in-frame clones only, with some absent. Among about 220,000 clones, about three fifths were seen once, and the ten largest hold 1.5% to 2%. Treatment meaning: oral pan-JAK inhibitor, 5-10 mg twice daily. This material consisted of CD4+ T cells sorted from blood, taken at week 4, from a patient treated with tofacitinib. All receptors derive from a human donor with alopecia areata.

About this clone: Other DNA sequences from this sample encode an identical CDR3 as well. CDR3 DNA: TGTGCCAGCAGCTTAGAGCTTGCGGGGGGGTCTACGCAGTATTTT. Translated: CASSLELAGGSTQYF. The rearrangement uses TRBV7-2 and TRBJ2-3; 9 bases fit TRBD2. V trimming: 1 base; J trimming: 8 bases; junction bases outside the gene matches: 7. Germline V CDR1 and CDR2: SGHTA, FQGNSA. The CDR3 runs to 15 residues.

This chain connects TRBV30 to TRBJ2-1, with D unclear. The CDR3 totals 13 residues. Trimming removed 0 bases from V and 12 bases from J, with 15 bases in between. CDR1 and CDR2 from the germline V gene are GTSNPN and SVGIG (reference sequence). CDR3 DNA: TGTGCCTGGAGTGTACTGGGTATGAAGATGCAGTTCTTC. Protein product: CAWSVLGMKMQFF. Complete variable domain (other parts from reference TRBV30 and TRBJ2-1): SQTIHQWPATLVQPVGSPLSLECTVEGTSNPNLYWYRQAAGRGLQLLFYSVGIGQISSEVPQNLSASRPQDRQFILSSKKLLLSDSGFYLCAWSVLGMKMQFFGPGTRLTVL.

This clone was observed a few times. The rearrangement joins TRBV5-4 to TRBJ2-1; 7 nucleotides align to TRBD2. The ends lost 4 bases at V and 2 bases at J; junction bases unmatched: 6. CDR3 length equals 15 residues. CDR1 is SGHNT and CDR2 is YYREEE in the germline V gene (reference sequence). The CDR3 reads CASSPWRGTYNEQFF. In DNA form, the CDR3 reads TGTGCCAGCAGCCCGTGGCGGGGGACCTACAATGAGCAGTTCTTC.

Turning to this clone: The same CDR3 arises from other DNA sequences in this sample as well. In nucleotides, the CDR3 is TGCAGCGCCGCTGGGGGACCGAACACTGAAGCTTTCTTT. Protein: CSAAGGPNTEAFF. The chain has TRBV29-1 and TRBJ1-1; D possibly corresponds to TRBD1 (5 bases). V was trimmed by 7 bases and J by 1 base, leaving 13 bases between them. The CDR3 runs to 13 residues. Germline-derived CDR1 and CDR2 are SQVTM and ANQGSEA.

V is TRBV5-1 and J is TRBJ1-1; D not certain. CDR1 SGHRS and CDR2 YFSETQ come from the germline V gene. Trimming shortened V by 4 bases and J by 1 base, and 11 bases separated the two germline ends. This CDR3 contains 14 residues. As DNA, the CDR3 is TGCGCCAGCAGCCCCGACATGACGAACACTGAAGCTTTCTTT. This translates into CASSPDMTNTEAFF.

CDR3 nucleotide sequence: TGTGCCAGCAGCCCGCGGCTTTACAATGAGCAGTTCTTC. This gives the protein CASSPRLYNEQFF. The rearrangement joins TRBV13 to TRBJ2-1; no clear D gene. CDR3 length: 13 residues. Trimming removed 5 bases at V and 4 bases at J, with 9 bases between. Germline CDR1 is PRHDT and CDR2 is FYEKMQ (reference sequence).

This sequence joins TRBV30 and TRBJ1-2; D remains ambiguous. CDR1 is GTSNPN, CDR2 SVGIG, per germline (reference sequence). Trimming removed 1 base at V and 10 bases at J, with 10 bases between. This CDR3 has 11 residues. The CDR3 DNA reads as TGTGCCTGGAGTGGATTTACTGCCTACACCTTC. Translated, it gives CAWSGFTAYTF.

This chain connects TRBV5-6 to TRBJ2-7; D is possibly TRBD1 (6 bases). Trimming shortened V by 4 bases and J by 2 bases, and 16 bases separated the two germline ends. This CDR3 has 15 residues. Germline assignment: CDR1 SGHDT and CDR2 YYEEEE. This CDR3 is CASSPGQSPAYEQYF. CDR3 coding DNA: TGTGCCAGCAGCCCCGGACAGTCCCCTGCCTACGAGCAGTACTTC.

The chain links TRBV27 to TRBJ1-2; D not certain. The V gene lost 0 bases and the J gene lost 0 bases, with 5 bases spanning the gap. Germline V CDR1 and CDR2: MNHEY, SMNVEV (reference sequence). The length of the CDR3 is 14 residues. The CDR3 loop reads CASSLSHTNYGYTF. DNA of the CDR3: TGTGCCAGCAGTTTATCGCATACTAACTATGGCTACACCTTC.

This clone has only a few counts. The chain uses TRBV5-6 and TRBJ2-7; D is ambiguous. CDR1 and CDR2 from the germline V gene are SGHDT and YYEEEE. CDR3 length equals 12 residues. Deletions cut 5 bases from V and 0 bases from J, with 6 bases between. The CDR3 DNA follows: TGTGCCAGCAGGGGGTTCTCCTACGAGCAGTACTTC. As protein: CASRGFSYEQYF.

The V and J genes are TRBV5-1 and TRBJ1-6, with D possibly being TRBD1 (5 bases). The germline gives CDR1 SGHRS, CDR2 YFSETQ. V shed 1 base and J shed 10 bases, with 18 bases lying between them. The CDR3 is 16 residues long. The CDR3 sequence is CASSLNPGTSGSPLHF. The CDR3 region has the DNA TGCGCCAGCAGCTTGAACCCCGGGACCTCGGGGTCACCCCTCCACTTT.

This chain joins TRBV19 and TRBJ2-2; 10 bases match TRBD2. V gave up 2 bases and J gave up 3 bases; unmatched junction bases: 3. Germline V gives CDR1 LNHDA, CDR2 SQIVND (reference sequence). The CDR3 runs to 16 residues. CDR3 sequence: CASSIPAGGYTGELFF. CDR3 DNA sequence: TGTGCCAGTAGTATACCAGCGGGGGGGTACACCGGGGAGCTGTTTTTT.

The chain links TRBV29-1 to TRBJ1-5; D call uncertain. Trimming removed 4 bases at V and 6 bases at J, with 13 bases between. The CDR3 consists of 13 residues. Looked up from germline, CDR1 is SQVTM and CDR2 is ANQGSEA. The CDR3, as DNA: TGCAGCGTTGTGAGTCAGTGGGGTCAGCCCCAGCATTTT. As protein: CSVVSQWGQPQHF.

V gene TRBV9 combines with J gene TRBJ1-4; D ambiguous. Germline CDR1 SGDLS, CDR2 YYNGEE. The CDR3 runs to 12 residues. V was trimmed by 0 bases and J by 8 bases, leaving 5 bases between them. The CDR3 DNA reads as TGTGCCAGCAGCGTAGAAGGGGAAAAACTGTTTTTT. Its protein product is CASSVEGEKLFF. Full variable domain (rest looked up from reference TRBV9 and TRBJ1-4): DSGVTQTPKHLITATGQRVTLRCSPRSGDLSVYWYQQSLDQGLQFLIQYYNGEERAKGNILERFSAQQFPDLHSELNLSSLELGDSALYFCASSVEGEKLFFGSGTQLSVL.

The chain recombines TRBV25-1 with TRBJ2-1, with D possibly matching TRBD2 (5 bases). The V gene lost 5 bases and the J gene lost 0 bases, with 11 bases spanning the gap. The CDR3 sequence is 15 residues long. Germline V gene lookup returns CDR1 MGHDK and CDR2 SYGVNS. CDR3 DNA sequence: TGTGCCAGCAGTCCTAGAGGGTCCTCCTACAATGAGCAGTTCTTC. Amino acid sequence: CASSPRGSSYNEQFF.

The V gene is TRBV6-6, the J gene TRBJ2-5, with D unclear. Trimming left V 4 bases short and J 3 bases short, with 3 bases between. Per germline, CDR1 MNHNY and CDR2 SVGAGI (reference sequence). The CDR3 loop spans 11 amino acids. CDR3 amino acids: CASSFKETQYF. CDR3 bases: TGTGCCAGCAGTTTCAAAGAGACCCAGTACTTC.

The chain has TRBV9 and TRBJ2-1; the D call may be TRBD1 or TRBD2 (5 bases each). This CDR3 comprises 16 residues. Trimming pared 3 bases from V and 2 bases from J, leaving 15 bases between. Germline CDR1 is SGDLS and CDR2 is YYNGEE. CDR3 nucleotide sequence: TGTGCCAGCAGCGGGTTCGGGTGGGGGACCTACAATGAGCAGTTCTTC. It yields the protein CASSGFGWGTYNEQFF.

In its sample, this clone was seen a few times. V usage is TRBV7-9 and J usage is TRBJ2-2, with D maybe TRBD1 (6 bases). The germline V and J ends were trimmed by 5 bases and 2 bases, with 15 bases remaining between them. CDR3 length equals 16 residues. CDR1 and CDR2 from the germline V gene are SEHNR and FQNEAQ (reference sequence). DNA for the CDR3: TGTGCCAGCAGCCACGGACAGCCCTTCAACACCGGGGAGCTGTTTTTT. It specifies CASSHGQPFNTGELFF.